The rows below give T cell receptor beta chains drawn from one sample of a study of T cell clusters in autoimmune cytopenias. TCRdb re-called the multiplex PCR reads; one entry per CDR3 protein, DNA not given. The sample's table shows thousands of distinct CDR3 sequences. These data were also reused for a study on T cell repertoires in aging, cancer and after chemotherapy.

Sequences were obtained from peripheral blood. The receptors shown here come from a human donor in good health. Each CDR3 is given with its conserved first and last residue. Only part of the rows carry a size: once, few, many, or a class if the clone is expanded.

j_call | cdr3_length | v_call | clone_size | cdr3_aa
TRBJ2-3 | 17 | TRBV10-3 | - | CATSPSPGDPRTDTQYF
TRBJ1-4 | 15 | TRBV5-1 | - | CASSLGQGRNEKLFF
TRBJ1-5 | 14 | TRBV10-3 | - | CAISDVGVNQPQHF
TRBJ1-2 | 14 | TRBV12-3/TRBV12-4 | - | CASSPYSSGEGYTF
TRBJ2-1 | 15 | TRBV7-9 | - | CASRLLGSGNNEQFF
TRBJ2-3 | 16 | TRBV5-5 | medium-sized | CASSFRVAGSTDTQYF
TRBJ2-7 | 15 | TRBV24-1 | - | CATSGGSGSSYEQYF
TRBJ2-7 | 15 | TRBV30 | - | CAWRRNRDREYEQYF
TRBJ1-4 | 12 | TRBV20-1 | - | CSARGDAGKLFF
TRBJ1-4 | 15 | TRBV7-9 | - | CASSLAVLPNEKLFF
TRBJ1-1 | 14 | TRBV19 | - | CASSPQGLNTEAFF
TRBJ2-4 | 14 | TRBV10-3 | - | CAISEEAAKNIQYF
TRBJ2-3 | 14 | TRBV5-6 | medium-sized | CASSLPSSADTQYF
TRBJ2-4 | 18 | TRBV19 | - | CASRQAWRAPMAKNIQYF